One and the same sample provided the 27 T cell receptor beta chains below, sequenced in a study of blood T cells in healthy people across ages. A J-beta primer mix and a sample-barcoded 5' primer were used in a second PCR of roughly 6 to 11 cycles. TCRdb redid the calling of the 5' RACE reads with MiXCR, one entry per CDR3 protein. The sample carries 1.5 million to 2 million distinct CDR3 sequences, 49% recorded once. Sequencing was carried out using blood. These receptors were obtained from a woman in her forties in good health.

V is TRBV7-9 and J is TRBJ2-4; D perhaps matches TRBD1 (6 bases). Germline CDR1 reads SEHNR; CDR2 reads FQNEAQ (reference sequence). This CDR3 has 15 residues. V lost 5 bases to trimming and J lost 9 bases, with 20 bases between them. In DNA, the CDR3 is TGTGCCAGCAGCGTACAGGAGCCAGGGGTCGCCATTCAGTACTTC. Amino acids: CASSVQEPGVAIQYF.

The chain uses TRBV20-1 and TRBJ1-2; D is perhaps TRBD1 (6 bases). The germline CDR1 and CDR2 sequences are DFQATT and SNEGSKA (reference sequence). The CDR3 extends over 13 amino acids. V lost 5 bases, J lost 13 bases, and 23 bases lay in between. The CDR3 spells CSALSEQGVVRTF. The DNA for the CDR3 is TGCAGTGCTCTCTCTGAACAGGGAGTAGTTCGCACCTTC.

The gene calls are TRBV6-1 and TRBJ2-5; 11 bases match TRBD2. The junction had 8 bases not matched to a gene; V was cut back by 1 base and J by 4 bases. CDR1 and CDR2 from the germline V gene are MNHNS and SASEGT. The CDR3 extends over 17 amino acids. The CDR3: CASSEEGWLAGGETQYF. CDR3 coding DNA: TGTGCCAGCAGTGAAGAAGGGTGGCTAGCGGGAGGAGAGACCCAGTACTTC.

The CDR3 bases are TGCAGTGCTATCCCGGGACAGAAGAACACTGAAGCTTTCTTT. It is translated as CSAIPGQKNTEAFF. V gene TRBV20-1 combines with J gene TRBJ1-1; TRBD1 aligns across 7 bases. CDR1 DFQATT and CDR2 SNEGSKA come from the germline V gene (reference sequence). V shed 4 bases and J 1 base; nucleotides not matched to a gene: 6. The CDR3 has 14 amino acids.

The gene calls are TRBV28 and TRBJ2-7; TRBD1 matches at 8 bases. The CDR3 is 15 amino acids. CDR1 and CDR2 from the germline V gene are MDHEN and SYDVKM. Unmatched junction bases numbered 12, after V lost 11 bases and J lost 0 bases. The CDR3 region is CALENRQGTSYEQYF. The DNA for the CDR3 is TGTGCCTTAGAGAACCGACAGGGGACCTCCTACGAGCAGTACTTC. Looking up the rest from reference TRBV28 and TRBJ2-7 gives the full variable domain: DVKVTQSSRYLVKRTGEKVFLECVQDMDHENMFWYRQDPGLGLRLIYFSYDVKMKEKGDIPEGYSVSREKKERFSLILESASTNQTSMYLCALENRQGTSYEQYFGPGTRLTVT.

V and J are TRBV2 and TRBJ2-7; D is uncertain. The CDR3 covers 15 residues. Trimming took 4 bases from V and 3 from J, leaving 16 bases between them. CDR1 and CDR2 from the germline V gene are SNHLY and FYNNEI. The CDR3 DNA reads TGTGCCAGCAGTGCGCTCCACAGAGCTGACTACGAGCAGTACTTC. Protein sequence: CASSALHRADYEQYF.

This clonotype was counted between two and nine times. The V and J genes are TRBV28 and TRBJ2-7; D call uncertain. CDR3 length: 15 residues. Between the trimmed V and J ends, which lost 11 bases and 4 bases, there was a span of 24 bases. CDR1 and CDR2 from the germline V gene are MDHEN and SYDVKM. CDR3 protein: CAVARLSLLFYEQYF. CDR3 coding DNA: TGTGCCGTAGCCAGACTCTCCCTCCTTTTTTACGAGCAGTACTTC.

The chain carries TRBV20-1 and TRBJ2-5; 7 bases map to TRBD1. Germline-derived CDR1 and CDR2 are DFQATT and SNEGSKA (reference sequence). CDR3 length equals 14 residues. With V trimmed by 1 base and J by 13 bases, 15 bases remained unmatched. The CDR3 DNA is TGCAGTGCTAGAGCCCCGGGACAGAATTTTGAACGGTACTTC. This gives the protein CSARAPGQNFERYF.

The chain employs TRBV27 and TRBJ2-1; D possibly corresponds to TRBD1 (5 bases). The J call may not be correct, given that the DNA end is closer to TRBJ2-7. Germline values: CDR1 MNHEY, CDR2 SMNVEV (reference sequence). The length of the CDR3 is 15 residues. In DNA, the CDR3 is TGTGCCAGCAGCACCCGACAGAGCCCCTACAATGAGCAGTACTTC. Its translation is CASSTRQSPYNEQYF.

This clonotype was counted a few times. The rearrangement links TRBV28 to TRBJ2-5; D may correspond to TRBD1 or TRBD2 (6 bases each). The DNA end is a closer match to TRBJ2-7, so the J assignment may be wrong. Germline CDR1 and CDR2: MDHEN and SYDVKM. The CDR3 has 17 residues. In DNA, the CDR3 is TGTGCCAGCAGTCCTCCCCCACAGGGACTCTCCTTCTACGAGCAGTACTTC. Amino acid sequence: CASSPPPQGLSFYEQYF.

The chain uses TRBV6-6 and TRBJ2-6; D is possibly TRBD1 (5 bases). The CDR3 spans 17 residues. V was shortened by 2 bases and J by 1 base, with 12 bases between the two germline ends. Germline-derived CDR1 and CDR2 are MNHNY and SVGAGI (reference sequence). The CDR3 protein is CASSYTIRGSGANVLTF. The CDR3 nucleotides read TGTGCCAGCAGTTACACAATAAGGGGTTCTGGGGCCAACGTCCTGACTTTC.

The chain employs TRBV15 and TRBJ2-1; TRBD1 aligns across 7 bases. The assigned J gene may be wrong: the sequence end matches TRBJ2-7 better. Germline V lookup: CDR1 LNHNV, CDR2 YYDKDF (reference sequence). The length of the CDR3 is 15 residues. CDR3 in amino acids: CATSRLDRQSYEQYF. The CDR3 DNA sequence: TGTGCCACCAGCAGACTGGACAGGCAAAGCTACGAGCAGTACTTC.

The CDR3 nucleotides are TGTGCCAGCACGGGGGGCTTCTTTGAGCAGTACTTC. Its protein is CASTGGFFEQYF. This chain uses TRBV6-6 with TRBJ2-7; D perhaps matches TRBD2 (7 bases). Trimming took 7 bases from V and 7 from J, leaving 14 bases between them. This CDR3 spans 12 amino acids. The germline V gene encodes CDR1 MNHNY and CDR2 SVGAGI (reference sequence).

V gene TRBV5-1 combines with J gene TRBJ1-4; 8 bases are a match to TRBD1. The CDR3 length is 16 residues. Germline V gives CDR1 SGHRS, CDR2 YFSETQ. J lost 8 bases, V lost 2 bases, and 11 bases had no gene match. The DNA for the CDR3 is TGCGCCAGCAGCTTCATTTCCCAGGGGACAGGAGAAAAACTGTTTTTT. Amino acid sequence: CASSFISQGTGEKLFF. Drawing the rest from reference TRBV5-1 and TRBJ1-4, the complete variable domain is KAGVTQTPRYLIKTRGQQVTLSCSPISGHRSVSWYQQTPGQGLQFLFEYFSETQRNKGNFPGRFSGRQFSNSRSEMNVSTLELGDSALYLCASSFISQGTGEKLFFGSGTQLSVL.

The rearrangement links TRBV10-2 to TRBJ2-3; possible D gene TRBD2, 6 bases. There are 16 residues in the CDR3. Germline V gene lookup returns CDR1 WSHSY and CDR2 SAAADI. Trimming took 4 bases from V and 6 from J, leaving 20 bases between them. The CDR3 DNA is TGCGCCAGCAGTGCGTACATTAGAGGAGCGGGCGATACGCAGTATTTT. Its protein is CASSAYIRGAGDTQYF.

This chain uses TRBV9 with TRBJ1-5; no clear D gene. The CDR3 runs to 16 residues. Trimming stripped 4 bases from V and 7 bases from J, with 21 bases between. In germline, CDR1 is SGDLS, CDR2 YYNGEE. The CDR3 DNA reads TGTGCCAGCAGCTCACCCGGGGAAGGTAGGGCCCAGCCCCAGCATTTT. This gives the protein CASSSPGEGRAQPQHF.

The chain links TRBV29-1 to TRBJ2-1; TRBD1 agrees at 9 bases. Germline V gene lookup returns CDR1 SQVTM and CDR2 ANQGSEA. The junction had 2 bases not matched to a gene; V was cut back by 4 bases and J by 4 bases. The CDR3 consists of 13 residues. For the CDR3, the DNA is TGCAGCGTTGGGACAGGGGTGTACAATGAGCAGTTCTTC. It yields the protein CSVGTGVYNEQFF.

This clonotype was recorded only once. The CDR3 protein is CASRPHRSLYSYTF. The CDR3 DNA follows: TGTGCCAGCAGGCCGCACAGGTCTCTTTATAGCTACACCTTC. The chain employs TRBV27 and TRBJ1-2, with a possible D match to TRBD1 (5 bases). V gave up 6 bases and J gave up 9 bases, with 20 bases separating them. CDR3 size: 14 residues. Germline V CDR1 and CDR2: MNHEY, SMNVEV (reference sequence).

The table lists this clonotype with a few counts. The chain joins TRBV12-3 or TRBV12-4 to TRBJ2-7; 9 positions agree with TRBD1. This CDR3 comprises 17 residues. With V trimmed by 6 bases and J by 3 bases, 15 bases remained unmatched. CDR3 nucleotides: TGTGCCAGCAGACGAAAGATACAGGGGGCGAGGTGCTACGAGCAGTACTTC. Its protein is CASRRKIQGARCYEQYF.

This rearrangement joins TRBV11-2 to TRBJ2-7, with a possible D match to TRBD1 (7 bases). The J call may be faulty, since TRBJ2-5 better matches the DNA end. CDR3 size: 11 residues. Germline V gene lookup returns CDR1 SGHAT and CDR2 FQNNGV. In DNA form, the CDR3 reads TGTGCCAGCAAGGAGGGGGCGACCCAGTACTTC. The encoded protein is CASKEGATQYF.

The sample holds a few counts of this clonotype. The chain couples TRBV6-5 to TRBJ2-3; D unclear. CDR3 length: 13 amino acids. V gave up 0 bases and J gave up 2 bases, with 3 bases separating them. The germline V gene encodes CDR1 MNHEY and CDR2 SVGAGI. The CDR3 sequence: CASSYSNTDTQYF. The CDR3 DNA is TGTGCCAGCAGTTACTCCAACACAGATACGCAGTATTTT.

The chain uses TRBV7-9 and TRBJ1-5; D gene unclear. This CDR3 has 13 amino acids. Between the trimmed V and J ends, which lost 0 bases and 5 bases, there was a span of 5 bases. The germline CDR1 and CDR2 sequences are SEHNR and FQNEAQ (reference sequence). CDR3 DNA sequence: TGTGCCAGCAGCTTAGCCGACGATCAGCCCCAGCATTTT. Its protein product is CASSLADDQPQHF.

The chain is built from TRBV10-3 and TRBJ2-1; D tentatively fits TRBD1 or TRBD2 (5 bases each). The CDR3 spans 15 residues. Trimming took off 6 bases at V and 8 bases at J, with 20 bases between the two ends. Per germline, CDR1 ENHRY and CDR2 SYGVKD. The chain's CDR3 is CAIRGLGDGAYEQFF. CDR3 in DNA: TGTGCCATCAGGGGCTTGGGGGATGGGGCATATGAGCAGTTCTTC.

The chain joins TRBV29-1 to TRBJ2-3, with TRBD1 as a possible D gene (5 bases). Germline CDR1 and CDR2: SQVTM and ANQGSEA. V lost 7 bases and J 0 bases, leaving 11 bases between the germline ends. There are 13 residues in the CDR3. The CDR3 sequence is CSADQGSTDTQYF. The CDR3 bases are TGCAGCGCCGACCAGGGAAGCACAGATACGCAGTATTTT.

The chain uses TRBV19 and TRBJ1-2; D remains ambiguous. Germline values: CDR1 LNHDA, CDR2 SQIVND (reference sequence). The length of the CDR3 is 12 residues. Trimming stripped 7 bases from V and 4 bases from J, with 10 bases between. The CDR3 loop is CASNGFGYGYTF. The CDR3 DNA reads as TGTGCCAGTAATGGATTTGGCTATGGCTACACCTTC.

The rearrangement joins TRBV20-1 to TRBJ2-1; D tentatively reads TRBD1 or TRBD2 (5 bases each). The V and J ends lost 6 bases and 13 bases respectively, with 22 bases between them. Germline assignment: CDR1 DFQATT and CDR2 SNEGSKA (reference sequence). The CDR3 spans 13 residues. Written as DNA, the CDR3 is TGCAGTGCAACGGGACCTCTACTCGGGACCCAGTTCTTC. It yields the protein CSATGPLLGTQFF.

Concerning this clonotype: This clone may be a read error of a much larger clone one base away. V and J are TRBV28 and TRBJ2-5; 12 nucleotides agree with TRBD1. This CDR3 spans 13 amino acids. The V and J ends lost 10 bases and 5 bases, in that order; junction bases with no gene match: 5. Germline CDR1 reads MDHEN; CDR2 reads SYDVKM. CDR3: CAIRDRGRETQYF. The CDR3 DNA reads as TGTGCCATCAGGGACAGGGGGCGGGAGACCCAGTACTTC.